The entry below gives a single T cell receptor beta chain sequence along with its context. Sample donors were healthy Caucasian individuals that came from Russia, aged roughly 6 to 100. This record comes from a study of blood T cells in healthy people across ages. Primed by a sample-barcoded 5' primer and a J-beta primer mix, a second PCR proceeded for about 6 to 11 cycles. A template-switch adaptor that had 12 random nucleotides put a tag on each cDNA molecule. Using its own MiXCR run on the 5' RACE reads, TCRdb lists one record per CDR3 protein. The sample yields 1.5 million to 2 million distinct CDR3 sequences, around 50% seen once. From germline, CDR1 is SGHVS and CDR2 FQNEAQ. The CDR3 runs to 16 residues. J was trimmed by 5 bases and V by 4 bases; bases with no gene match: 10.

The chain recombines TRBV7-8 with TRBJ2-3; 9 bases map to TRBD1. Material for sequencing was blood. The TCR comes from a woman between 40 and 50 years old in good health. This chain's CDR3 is CASSSTRDRARDTQYF. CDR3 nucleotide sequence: TGTGCCAGCAGCTCTACAAGGGACAGGGCGCGAGATACGCAGTATTTT.